The 18 T cell receptor beta chains below all came from one sample that was sequenced in a study of siplizumab effects on memory and regulatory T cells. Only in-frame clones appear in the TCRdb table, and some are missing; sequencing was by immunoSEQ multiplex PCR. The profile covers 100,000 or so clones, with about 92% appearing a single time and 0.32% taken by the ten largest. The sequenced sample consisted of CD4+ T cells sorted from blood. The receptors were sampled from a human donor in good health.

The rearrangement uses TRBV10-1 and TRBJ2-5; perhaps D is TRBD1 or TRBD2 (5 bases each). The CDR3 consists of 15 residues. Trimming cost V 11 bases and J 0 bases, with 19 bases left between them. In germline, CDR1 is WNHNN, CDR2 SYGVQD (reference sequence). The CDR3 is CAPEGRELNQETQYF. The CDR3 region has the DNA TGCGCCCCAGAGGGGAGAGAACTCAACCAAGAGACCCAGTACTTC.

The V gene is TRBV4-3, the J gene TRBJ1-2; D is possibly TRBD1 (5 bases). The germline gives CDR1 LGHNA, CDR2 YSLEER. There are 15 residues in the CDR3. V lost 1 base and J 8 bases, leaving 17 bases between the germline ends. CDR3 DNA: TGCGCCAGCAGCCAAGCGATCATAGGGGTTGGGGGCTACACCTTC. It encodes CASSQAIIGVGGYTF.

V and J are TRBV11-3 and TRBJ1-4; TRBD1 matches 7 bases. The CDR3 sequence is 15 residues long. CDR1 SGHNT and CDR2 YENEEA come from the germline V gene. Germline trimming cut 1 base from V and 7 bases from J; bases unmatched to any gene: 6. CDR3 nucleotides: TGTGCCAGCAGCTTAGGAGGGGGCATTGCTGAAAAACTGTTTTTT. Translating gives CASSLGGGIAEKLFF.

This sequence joins TRBV6-1 and TRBJ1-2; D gene unclear. The CDR3 spans 12 residues. Germline V gene sequence: CDR1 MNHNS, CDR2 SASEGT. Trimming stripped 2 bases from V and 5 bases from J, with 6 bases between. The CDR3 reads CASSERSYGYTF. The CDR3 DNA reads as TGTGCCAGCAGTGAAAGGAGTTATGGCTACACCTTC.

The chain joins TRBV6-1 to TRBJ1-2; D is ambiguous. The germline V gene has CDR1 MNHNS and CDR2 SASEGT. Trimming pared 2 bases from V and 6 bases from J, leaving 13 bases between. The CDR3 consists of 14 residues. CDR3 sequence reads: CASSESPVVHGYTF. The CDR3 region has the DNA TGTGCCAGCAGTGAATCGCCTGTAGTCCATGGCTACACCTTC.

The gene calls are TRBV6-1 and TRBJ2-7, with TRBD2 identical over 13 bases. The CDR3 has 15 amino acids. V lost 6 bases to trimming and J lost 6 bases; unmatched junction nucleotides: 8. Looked up from germline, CDR1 is MNHNS and CDR2 is SASEGT. CDR3 loop: CASRATSGRAGEQYF. The CDR3 nucleotides are TGTGCCAGCAGAGCAACTAGCGGGAGGGCCGGCGAGCAGTACTTC.

The V gene is TRBV4-1, the J gene TRBJ1-2; 9 nucleotides match TRBD1. This CDR3 is 14 amino acids long. Trimming took 4 bases from V and 7 from J; bases not matched to a gene: 7. Germline CDR1 MGHRA, CDR2 YSYEKL. CDR3 region: CASSRAGTGSGYTF. In DNA, the CDR3 is TGCGCCAGCAGCCGCGCTGGGACAGGGAGTGGCTACACCTTC.

This CDR3 reads CASSLGTSGSYEQYF. CDR3 DNA sequence: TGCGCCAGCAGCCTGGGTACTAGCGGGAGCTACGAGCAGTACTTC. The chain uses TRBV5-1 and TRBJ2-7; 11 bases map to TRBD2. CDR3 length equals 15 residues. With 4 bases clipped from V and 3 bases from J, the junction kept 6 bases outside the gene matches. Germline V gene lookup returns CDR1 SGHRS and CDR2 YFSETQ.

In its sample, this clone was seen once. This CDR3 is also generated by other DNA sequences in the sample. CDR3 in DNA: TGTGCCAGCAGTTACAGTGGGACAGGGCAATACGAGCAGTACTTC. Translated: CASSYSGTGQYEQYF. The chain links TRBV6-5 to TRBJ2-7; 9 bases align to TRBD1. CDR1 and CDR2 from the germline V gene are MNHEY and SVGAGI. V was clipped by 2 bases and J by 4 bases; unmatched bases: 6. The CDR3 covers 15 residues.

V usage is TRBV5-6 and J usage is TRBJ2-1; the D gene is possibly TRBD1 (5 bases). V was pared by 2 bases and J by 6 bases, with 9 bases between. CDR1 and CDR2 from the germline V gene are SGHDT and YYEEEE. The CDR3 runs to 13 residues. The CDR3 protein is CASSLGQGNEQFF. The CDR3 DNA sequence: TGTGCCAGCAGCTTAGGGCAGGGCAATGAGCAGTTCTTC.

The genes are TRBV7-2 and TRBJ2-7, with D unresolved. Germline V gene lookup returns CDR1 SGHTA and CDR2 FQGNSA. The CDR3 contains 18 residues. Trimming removed 1 base from V and 3 bases from J, with 22 bases in between. In DNA form, the CDR3 reads TGTGCCAGCAGCTTAGTCTTTAGTCTGGCTAGTGCGTACTACGAGCAGTACTTC. It specifies CASSLVFSLASAYYEQYF.

V and J are TRBV18 and TRBJ2-5; 11 bases map to TRBD2. Germline CDR1 and CDR2: KGHSH and LQKENI. V shed 5 bases and J 4 bases; nucleotides not matched to a gene: 12. The CDR3 loop spans 17 amino acids. The DNA for the CDR3 is TGTGCCAGCTCAGCCGAACTAGCGGGAGTGACGCGAGAGACCCAGTACTTC. Its protein product is CASSAELAGVTRETQYF.

This clone was seen a handful of times. The V gene is TRBV10-2, the J gene TRBJ1-3, with no clear D. CDR3 length: 15 residues. Trimming left V 8 bases short and J 1 base short, with 15 bases between. Germline CDR1 is WSHSY and CDR2 is SAAADI. CDR3 in amino acids: CASASSGSSGNTIYF. In DNA, the CDR3 is TGCGCCAGCGCGTCATCGGGATCTTCTGGAAACACCATATATTTT.

This chain joins TRBV18 and TRBJ1-1; TRBD1 might be the D (6 bases). The CDR3 contains 16 residues. With 4 bases removed from V and 4 bases from J, the gap between germline ends came to 19 bases. Germline V gene sequence: CDR1 KGHSH, CDR2 LQKENI. The CDR3 sequence: CASSLGGAVKGTEAFF. Here the CDR3 DNA reads TGTGCCAGCTCACTGGGGGGGGCCGTGAAGGGCACTGAAGCTTTCTTT.

The rearrangement joins TRBV18 to TRBJ2-1; the D is unclear. Germline CDR1 KGHSH, CDR2 LQKENI. V lost 2 bases and J lost 8, with 13 bases in between. The CDR3 totals 14 residues. The CDR3 region is CASSPTSRRYEQFF. The CDR3 DNA sequence: TGTGCCAGCTCACCAACTTCTAGGCGGTATGAGCAGTTCTTC.

The chain has TRBV7-9 and TRBJ2-7; D possibly matches TRBD1 or TRBD2 (6 bases each). Germline-derived CDR1 and CDR2 are SEHNR and FQNEAQ (reference sequence). CDR3 length equals 13 residues. Deletions cut 1 base from V and 7 bases from J, with 11 bases between. The DNA of the CDR3 is TGTGCCAGCAGCTTAGACGGGGGCGAAGAGCAGTACTTC. Amino acids: CASSLDGGEEQYF.

The V and J genes are TRBV27 and TRBJ1-4; 9 bases are a match to TRBD1. CDR1 is MNHEY, CDR2 SMNVEV, per germline (reference sequence). Trimming took 5 bases from V and 8 from J; bases not matched to a gene: 6. This CDR3 is 14 amino acids long. The CDR3 protein is CASSDTGGREKLFF. The CDR3 nucleotides are TGTGCCAGCAGTGATACAGGGGGCAGGGAAAAACTGTTTTTT.

The chain has TRBV7-3 and TRBJ2-1, with D possibly TRBD2 on 5 matching bases. This CDR3 contains 16 residues. The ends were cut back, 1 base at V and 4 bases at J, with 14 bases in the middle. From germline, CDR1 is SGHTA and CDR2 FQGTGA. This CDR3 reads CASSLMGGRGYNEQFF. The CDR3 DNA reads as TGTGCCAGCAGCTTAATGGGTGGGAGAGGATACAATGAGCAGTTCTTC.